This T cell receptor beta chain was retrieved from a study of a mutant IDH1 vaccine in newly diagnosed glioma. Study details: Treated patients had a mean age of 40.4 years and a sex split that was roughly 60% male and roughly 40% female. Beforehand, treatment had been radiotherapy, temozolomide, or both; the majority received both.

The V gene's germline CDR1 is SGHDN and CDR2 FVKESK. The length of the CDR3 is 14 residues. Trimming stripped 2 bases from V and 7 bases from J, with 14 bases between. Comments on this clone: What it recognizes is unknown.

Whole-study results and caveats: With respect to changes in top peripheral T cell clonotypes, pseudoprogression seemed unrelated.

The repertoire was sequenced with immunoSEQ multiplex PCR; TCRdb's copy has only in-frame clones and lacks some. The sample consists of around 60,000 clones, more than 90% of them appearing once. Time point defined: baseline, week 1 (first vaccination visit). The treatment denotes: pre-vaccination baseline after standard-of-care therapy. The sequencing here drew on PBMCs, taken from a glioma patient treated with radiotherapy, temozolomide or both. The origin of this receptor is a man aged 45-60 years with glioma. V usage is TRBV14 and J usage is TRBJ1-2; the D is unclear. CDR3 sequence (DNA): TGTGCCAGCAGCCAACGTTCTTTAGGCGGTGGCTACACCTTC. The encoded protein is CASSQRSLGGGYTF.